This TCR beta chain was observed in a study of blood T cell repertoires in COVID-19. Study-wide background: The origin of the acute and convalescent COVID-19 samples was the United States, Italy and Spain.

In the authors' workflow: For nucleated cells, counts were estimated from reference gene primer amplification. The table came from immunoSEQ multiplex PCR; TCRdb's copy has only in-frame clones and leaves some out. The V and J calls and the clone size are those of that table, but D and trimming were determined from the DNA. The repertoire holds over 55,000 clones, with around 92% as singletons. J lost 0 bases, V lost 4 bases, and 8 bases had no gene match. The CDR3 loop spans 17 amino acids. CDR1 and CDR2 from the germline V gene are SGHTA and FQGNSA. This clonotype originated in a man aged 60 to 75 with acute or convalescent COVID-19. This rearrangement joins TRBV7-2 to TRBJ2-1; 8 bases fit TRBD2. The sample comprised peripheral blood. The CDR3 DNA is TGTGCCAGCAGCTCCGGGGGGGGATCGAGCTCCTACAATGAGCAGTTCTTC. Translation: CASSSGGGSSSYNEQFF.